The 17 T cell receptor beta chains below were found in one sample sequenced in a study of blood T cell repertoires in COVID-19. The table came from immunoSEQ multiplex PCR; TCRdb's copy has only in-frame clones and leaves some out. The top ten clones hold over 2% of a sample with 45,000 to 55,000 clones, less than 90% of them seen once. The specimen was peripheral blood. Receptors were obtained from a man aged 50 to 60 with acute or convalescent COVID-19.

The J gene is TRBJ2-1, the V gene TRBV29-1; 7 bases map to TRBD1. This CDR3 contains 13 residues. Germline CDR1 is SQVTM and CDR2 is ANQGSEA. The V gene end was trimmed by 7 bases and the J gene end by 7 bases; junction bases not matched to a gene: 10. In nucleotides, the CDR3 is TGCAGCGCCGACTGGGACAGCAGTAATGAGCAGTTCTTC. Its protein product is CSADWDSSNEQFF.

The chain carries TRBV6-5 and TRBJ2-7; tentatively, D is TRBD1 (6 bases). The length of the CDR3 is 14 residues. V shed 6 bases and J shed 2 bases, with 14 bases lying between them. Germline assignment: CDR1 MNHEY and CDR2 SVGAGI. CDR3 loop: CASSFTGPAYEQYF. The DNA for the CDR3 is TGTGCCAGCAGCTTTACAGGGCCGGCCTACGAGCAGTACTTC.

This rearrangement joins TRBV6-4 to TRBJ2-3; 8 bases are shared with TRBD2. The length of the CDR3 is 16 residues. Germline V gene lookup returns CDR1 MRHNA and CDR2 SNTAGT. V was clipped by 0 bases and J by 6 bases; unmatched bases: 8. The CDR3 DNA reads as TGTGCCAGCAGTGACTCTCGGGCTAGCGGGCTCGATACGCAGTATTTT. Translation gives CASSDSRASGLDTQYF.

The rearrangement links TRBV3-1 (or the pseudogene TRBV3-2) to TRBJ1-4, with TRBD1 as a possible D gene (6 bases). The germline V gene has CDR1 LGHDT and CDR2 YNNKEL (reference sequence). V dropped 0 bases and J dropped 0 bases, with 14 bases sitting between them. The CDR3 totals 18 residues. CDR3 nucleotide sequence: TGTGCCAGCAGCCAAGATTGGACAGACTTAGCAACTAATGAAAAACTGTTTTTT. Its protein product is CASSQDWTDLATNEKLFF.

This clone was recorded a few times. V is TRBV5-4 and J is TRBJ2-1, with D uncertain. The CDR3 runs 12 residues. Germline V gene data show CDR1 as SGHNT and CDR2 as YYREEE (reference sequence). Trimming pared 5 bases from V and 2 bases from J, leaving 5 bases between. The CDR3 is CASSSTYNEQFF. In DNA, the CDR3 is TGTGCCAGCAGTTCTACCTACAATGAGCAGTTCTTC.

The chain combines TRBV10-3 with TRBJ1-1; TRBD1 matches at 8 bases. This CDR3 region has 17 residues. Looked up from germline, CDR1 is ENHRY and CDR2 is SYGVKD. The V segment lost 4 bases and the J segment 0 bases; nucleotides outside the gene matches: 10. The CDR3 loop reads CAISAGTGTGLNTEAFF. The DNA of the CDR3 is TGTGCCATCAGTGCCGGCACCGGGACAGGATTGAACACTGAAGCTTTCTTT.

This chain joins TRBV5-1 and TRBJ1-5, with D hard to call. The CDR3 length is 13 residues. Germline values: CDR1 SGHRS, CDR2 YFSETQ. Between the trimmed V and J ends, which lost 2 bases and 8 bases, there was a span of 11 bases. The CDR3 sequence is CASSFPPREPQHF. The CDR3 nucleotides are TGCGCCAGCAGCTTCCCTCCCCGGGAGCCCCAGCATTTT.

The chain joins TRBV14 to TRBJ2-5, with TRBD1 identical over 7 bases. Germline assignment: CDR1 SGHDN and CDR2 FVKESK. With 6 bases clipped from V and 4 bases from J, the junction kept 26 bases outside the gene matches. This CDR3 is built from 20 residues. The CDR3, as DNA: TGTGCCAGCAGACGAGAAAAGGGAGAGGGGGCTATACCTAGTGGAGAGACCCAGTACTTC. Translating gives CASRREKGEGAIPSGETQYF.

CDR3 nucleotides: TGTGCCAGCAACCAGGGACTGCCCCGTAGAGAGTATGGCTACACCTTC. It encodes CASNQGLPRREYGYTF. This chain joins TRBV2 and TRBJ1-2, with D perhaps TRBD1 (5 bases). CDR3 length: 16 amino acids. CDR1 is SNHLY and CDR2 is FYNNEI in the germline V gene. V lost 7 bases to trimming and J lost 5 bases, with 23 bases between them.

The chain employs TRBV7-2 and TRBJ1-6; D remains unclear. CDR3 size: 15 residues. V was clipped by 1 base and J by 7 bases, with 11 bases between them. The germline V gene encodes CDR1 SGHTA and CDR2 FQGNSA. CDR3 nucleotides: TGTGCCAGCAGCTTAGGTTCCAGTCAAAATTCACCCCTCCACTTT. It specifies CASSLGSSQNSPLHF.

This rearrangement joins TRBV24-1 to TRBJ2-5; possibly TRBD1 for D (5 bases). Germline lookup yields CDR1 KGHDR and CDR2 SFDVKD. V was shortened by 2 bases and J by 4 bases, with 13 bases between the two germline ends. This CDR3 has 15 amino acids. The CDR3 loop is CATSDSRRVSETQYF. CDR3 bases: TGTGCCACCAGTGATTCCCGCAGGGTATCAGAGACCCAGTACTTC.

The rearrangement links TRBV28 to TRBJ1-2, with D perhaps TRBD1 (6 bases). The germline CDR1 and CDR2 sequences are MDHEN and SYDVKM. V lost 9 bases and J 1 base, leaving 15 bases between the germline ends. The CDR3 has 14 amino acids. CDR3 region: CASGGAIINYGYTF. DNA for the CDR3: TGTGCCAGTGGGGGGGCGATTATTAACTATGGCTACACCTTC.

V is TRBV7-3 and J is TRBJ1-1; 8 bases are a match to TRBD1. J lost 5 bases, V lost 2 bases, and 13 bases had no gene match. Germline V CDR1 and CDR2: SGHTA, FQGTGA. The CDR3 sequence is 17 residues long. The CDR3, as DNA: TGTGCCAGCAGCTTACAAGGGACAGGTGGGGTCGGGACTGAAGCTTTCTTT. Its translation is CASSLQGTGGVGTEAFF.

In its sample, this clone was seen a few times. This chain uses TRBV5-1 with TRBJ2-1, with 13 positions matching TRBD2. The length of the CDR3 is 16 residues. V gave up 0 bases and J gave up 5 bases; unmatched junction bases: 2. Germline CDR1 SGHRS, CDR2 YFSETQ. Here the CDR3 reads CASSLATSGRNNEQFF. CDR3 sequence (DNA): TGCGCCAGCAGCTTGGCGACTAGCGGGAGGAACAATGAGCAGTTCTTC.

This clone was detected only a few times. The chain carries TRBV10-1 and TRBJ2-1; tentatively, D is TRBD1 (5 bases). Trimming removed 0 bases at V and 5 bases at J, with 8 bases between. The germline gives CDR1 WNHNN, CDR2 SYGVQD (reference sequence). The CDR3 contains 14 residues. DNA for the CDR3: TGCGCCAGCAGTGAGTCACAAGGGGACAATGAGCAGTTCTTC. Translation gives CASSESQGDNEQFF.

The chain recombines TRBV3-1 (or the pseudogene TRBV3-2) with TRBJ1-2; D is unclear. The V and J ends lost 2 bases and 2 bases respectively, with 9 bases between them. The CDR3 spans 14 residues. CDR1 is LGHDT, CDR2 YNNKEL, per germline (reference sequence). This chain's CDR3 is CASSQTATNYGYTF. The CDR3 DNA reads as TGTGCCAGCAGCCAAACAGCTACAAACTATGGCTACACCTTC.

The chain has TRBV19 and TRBJ2-1; 11 bases are a match to TRBD2. V lost 5 bases to trimming and J lost 4 bases; unmatched junction nucleotides: 4. Looked up from germline, CDR1 is LNHDA and CDR2 is SQIVND (reference sequence). The CDR3 has 15 amino acids. The CDR3: CASSAGTSGYNEQFF. The CDR3 coding sequence is TGTGCCAGTAGTGCGGGGACTAGCGGATACAATGAGCAGTTCTTC.